This TCR beta chain was identified in a study of vaccination effects on CD4 cells after COVID-19. Method: immunoSEQ multiplex PCR; TCRdb's copy keeps in-frame clones and lacks some. The sample has about 17,000 clones; approximately 82% are singletons. Within the ViraFEST assay, antigen-specific CD4+ T cells underwent expansion with viral peptide pools prior to sequencing. Cells that had been cultured for roughly ten days were the source of isolated CD4+ T cells. It was between March and December 2020 that the person had a SARS-CoV-2 infection confirmed by PCR. Each participant was given two doses of one vaccine (BNT162b2 or mRNA-1273). The CDR3 is 13 residues long. V lost 4 bases and J 4 bases, leaving 9 bases between the germline ends. Germline CDR1 SGDLS, CDR2 YYNGEE. On this clone: The antigen is undetermined.

The starting material was CD4+ T cells from PBMCs cultured with SARS-CoV-2 spike peptides, obtained after COVID-19 vaccination. The chain joins TRBV9 to TRBJ2-1; no definite D call. The clonotype was recovered from a human donor who had a prior SARS-CoV-2 infection. CDR3: CASSSTPYNEQFF. The CDR3 DNA reads TGTGCCAGCAGCTCGACACCTTACAATGAGCAGTTCTTC.